The 32 T cell receptor beta chains given below trace back to one sample, sequenced in a study of blood T cell repertoires in COVID-19. Assay: immunoSEQ multiplex PCR; the TCRdb copy retains only in-frame clones and omits some. In the table there are 25,000 to 35,000 clones, more than 65% of which are singletons. Sequencing used peripheral blood. The origin of the receptors is a woman in her sixties or seventies with acute or convalescent COVID-19.

This sequence joins TRBV30 and TRBJ2-3; 8 bases match TRBD2. Germline V gene lookup returns CDR1 GTSNPN and CDR2 SVGIG (reference sequence). The CDR3 has 15 amino acids. The V gene end was trimmed by 1 base and the J gene end by 4 bases; junction bases not matched to a gene: 7. The CDR3 spells CAWSAGGAFSDTQYF. The CDR3 nucleotides read TGTGCCTGGAGTGCCGGGGGGGCCTTCTCAGATACGCAGTATTTT.

The CDR3 region has the DNA TGTGCCAGCAGCCAGGGGACAGGGGGTTCACCCCTCCACTTT. Translating gives CASSQGTGGSPLHF. V gene TRBV3-1 (or the pseudogene TRBV3-2) combines with J gene TRBJ1-6; 11 bases map to TRBD1. J was trimmed by 9 bases and V by 3 bases; bases with no gene match: 1. Germline-derived CDR1 and CDR2 are LGHDT and YNNKEL (reference sequence). CDR3 length: 14 amino acids.

This chain uses TRBV14 with TRBJ1-1, with D unresolved. Between the trimmed V and J ends, which lost 4 bases and 0 bases, there was a span of 9 bases. Per the germline V gene, CDR1 is SGHDN and CDR2 is FVKESK. The CDR3 is 14 amino acids. In DNA form, the CDR3 reads TGTGCCAGCAGCCTCCCGGGGATGAACACTGAAGCTTTCTTT. It translates to CASSLPGMNTEAFF. The variable domain in full, with the rest retrieved from reference TRBV14 and TRBJ1-1, is EAGVTQFPSHSVIEKGQTVTLRCDPISGHDNLYWYRRVMGKEIKFLLHFVKESKQDESGMPNNRFLAERTGGTYSTLKVQPAELEDSGVYFCASSLPGMNTEAFFGQGTRLTVV.

About this clone itself: Compared with germline, one end of the junction differs, possibly owing to a read error. This chain joins TRBV29-1 and TRBJ1-1; 8 bases agree with TRBD1. This CDR3 contains 14 residues. Germline V gene sequence: CDR1 SQVTM, CDR2 ANQGSEA. The CDR3 is CSVEDTGGNTEAFF. The CDR3, as DNA: TGCAGCGTGGAAGATACAGGGGGGAACACTGAAGCTTTCTTT.

The chain has TRBV6-5 and TRBJ1-1; TRBD1 aligns across 8 bases. This CDR3 comprises 14 residues. Germline V gives CDR1 MNHEY, CDR2 SVGAGI. The V gene end was trimmed by 7 bases and the J gene end by 4 bases; junction bases not matched to a gene: 8. CDR3 amino acids: CASNLDRGLTEAFF. The CDR3 DNA is TGTGCCAGCAATCTAGACAGGGGTCTCACTGAAGCTTTCTTT.

The rearrangement joins TRBV11-3 to TRBJ2-1, with D perhaps matching TRBD1 (6 bases). Germline values: CDR1 SGHNT, CDR2 YENEEA. The CDR3 consists of 15 residues. The V end was cut by 0 bases, the J end by 6 bases, with 12 bases between. CDR3 bases: TGTGCCAGCAGCTTAGAAGGGCAGGGGAGCAATGAGCAGTTCTTC. Its translation is CASSLEGQGSNEQFF.

This chain uses TRBV5-1 with TRBJ2-1; 10 bases match TRBD2. This CDR3 is built from 16 residues. The germline gives CDR1 SGHRS, CDR2 YFSETQ. V shed 2 bases and J 5 bases; nucleotides not matched to a gene: 7. The CDR3 nucleotides read TGCGCCAGCAGCTTTAAAGCTAGCGGGGGTAACAATGAGCAGTTCTTC. Amino acid sequence: CASSFKASGGNNEQFF.

The CDR3 DNA reads TGCGCCAGCAGTGTAGGAGGATATAATTCACCCCTCCACTTT. It yields the protein CASSVGGYNSPLHF. The chain is built from TRBV10-2 and TRBJ1-6; no firm D call. Germline V gene lookup returns CDR1 WSHSY and CDR2 SAAADI. The CDR3 loop spans 14 amino acids. V was cut by 4 bases and J by 4 bases, with 8 bases left in between.

The chain links TRBV30 to TRBJ2-4; TRBD1 agrees at 7 bases. Germline trimming cut 5 bases from V and 6 bases from J; bases unmatched to any gene: 4. CDR1 and CDR2 (germline): GTSNPN, SVGIG (reference sequence). This CDR3 is built from 12 residues. In DNA form, the CDR3 reads TGTGCCTGGCAGGGACAGTTAAACATTCAGTACTTC. It specifies CAWQGQLNIQYF.

V and J are TRBV27 and TRBJ2-7; D is possibly TRBD2 (5 bases). The ends were cut back, 0 bases at V and 7 bases at J, with 19 bases in the middle. CDR3 length: 16 amino acids. Germline V gene sequence: CDR1 MNHEY, CDR2 SMNVEV (reference sequence). The CDR3 DNA is TGTGCCAGCAGTTTATCCGGGGTCCCCTTAAAAGGAGAGCAGTACTTC. Amino acids: CASSLSGVPLKGEQYF.

This clone was detected only a few times. The chain recombines TRBV15 with TRBJ2-5; D not resolved. The germline gives CDR1 LNHNV, CDR2 YYDKDF (reference sequence). The CDR3 loop spans 14 amino acids. V lost 1 base and J 2 bases, leaving 8 bases between the germline ends. In nucleotides, the CDR3 is TGTGCCACCAGCAGAGGCGGATTACAAGAGACCCAGTACTTC. Protein sequence: CATSRGGLQETQYF.

This clone appeared a single time. The gene calls are TRBV2 and TRBJ2-1, with TRBD2 identical over 9 bases. Trimming took 9 bases from V and 1 from J; bases not matched to a gene: 4. The CDR3 consists of 14 residues. Germline V gene data show CDR1 as SNHLY and CDR2 as FYNNEI. The CDR3: CARSGGRSYNEQFF. The CDR3 region has the DNA TGTGCCAGGAGCGGGGGGAGGTCCTACAATGAGCAGTTCTTC.

The chain couples TRBV5-4 to TRBJ2-1, with 12 bases aligning to TRBD2. There are 16 residues in the CDR3. V was pared by 3 bases and J by 6 bases, with 7 bases of the junction left unmatched. The germline gives CDR1 SGHNT, CDR2 YYREEE (reference sequence). For the CDR3, the DNA is TGTGCCAGCAGCTCCTGGACTAGCGGGGTATTCAATGAGCAGTTCTTC. Protein: CASSSWTSGVFNEQFF.

The genes are TRBV7-3 and TRBJ1-1; D gene ambiguous. Germline-derived CDR1 and CDR2 are SGHTA and FQGTGA. The V end was cut by 2 bases, the J end by 1 base, with 5 bases between. CDR3 length: 13 amino acids. The CDR3: CASSLSGNTEAFF. CDR3 DNA sequence: TGTGCCAGCAGCTTATCAGGGAACACTGAAGCTTTCTTT.

The CDR3 region is CASSFSGGAGYEQYF. The CDR3 DNA sequence: TGCGCCAGCAGCTTCAGCGGGGGGGCGGGGTACGAGCAGTACTTC. This chain joins TRBV5-1 and TRBJ2-7, with 10 bases matching TRBD2. Germline CDR1 is SGHRS and CDR2 is YFSETQ. The CDR3 is 15 amino acids. Trimming took 2 bases from V and 4 from J; bases not matched to a gene: 6.

The chain links TRBV11-2 to TRBJ2-7, with TRBD1 as a possible D gene (5 bases). Trimming took 5 bases from V and 2 from J, leaving 10 bases between them. Germline-derived CDR1 and CDR2 are SGHAT and FQNNGV. The CDR3 covers 13 residues. The CDR3 sequence is CASSATGPYEQYF. The DNA for the CDR3 is TGTGCCAGCAGCGCCACAGGTCCCTACGAGCAGTACTTC. The full variable domain, completed using reference TRBV11-2 and TRBJ2-7, is EAGVAQSPRYKIIEKRQSVAFWCNPISGHATLYWYQQILGQGPKLLIQFQNNGVVDDSQLPKDRFSAERLKGVDSTLKIQPAKLEDSAVYLCASSATGPYEQYFGPGTRLTVT.

The gene calls are TRBV28 and TRBJ1-3, with unresolved D. The CDR3 runs to 15 residues. Per germline, CDR1 MDHEN and CDR2 SYDVKM. V was trimmed by 2 bases and J by 0 bases, leaving 8 bases between them. The CDR3 coding sequence is TGTGCCAGCAGTTTACCCCGACTCTCTGGAAACACCATATATTTT. It encodes CASSLPRLSGNTIYF.

The chain combines TRBV7-2 with TRBJ1-2; D is perhaps TRBD1 (5 bases). CDR3 length: 14 residues. Trimming left V 5 bases short and J 2 bases short, with 12 bases between. Per germline, CDR1 SGHTA and CDR2 FQGNSA. CDR3 residues: CASSPGLNNYGYTF. CDR3 nucleotides: TGTGCCAGCAGCCCGGGACTGAACAACTATGGCTACACCTTC.

The chain couples TRBV27 to TRBJ1-6; D gene ambiguous. The CDR3 is 12 amino acids. Trimming removed 3 bases from V and 7 bases from J, with 4 bases in between. CDR1 MNHEY and CDR2 SMNVEV come from the germline V gene (reference sequence). The CDR3 region is CASSFENSPLHF. CDR3 nucleotide sequence: TGTGCCAGCAGTTTTGAGAATTCACCCCTCCACTTT.

This chain uses TRBV11-1 with TRBJ2-7; 7 bases fit TRBD2. Germline CDR1 and CDR2: SGHAT and FQDESV (reference sequence). V was clipped by 4 bases and J by 5 bases; unmatched bases: 2. This CDR3 has 12 residues. CDR3 nucleotide sequence: TGTGCCAGCAGCTGGGGGGGGGACGAGCAGTACTTC. Translation gives CASSWGGDEQYF.

The J gene is TRBJ2-2, the V gene TRBV7-8; 11 nucleotides line up with TRBD1. Losses at the gene ends were 0 bases for V and 4 bases for J; bases not matched to a gene: 1. CDR1 SGHVS and CDR2 FQNEAQ come from the germline V gene. There are 16 residues in the CDR3. CDR3 loop: CASSLAGTGGTGELFF. The DNA for the CDR3 is TGTGCCAGCAGCTTAGCAGGGACAGGGGGCACCGGGGAGCTGTTTTTT.

This clone has a handful of counts. The V and J genes are TRBV19 and TRBJ2-3, with D possibly being TRBD2 (7 bases). Trimming shortened V by 5 bases and J by 3 bases, and 15 bases separated the two germline ends. CDR3 length: 15 residues. Germline CDR1 reads LNHDA; CDR2 reads SQIVND (reference sequence). The CDR3 loop is CASSPRGGGTDTQYF. The CDR3 DNA sequence: TGTGCCAGTAGTCCCAGAGGGGGGGGTACAGATACGCAGTATTTT.

This clone was counted only a few times. The chain combines TRBV6-2 or TRBV6-3 with TRBJ1-3; 11 nucleotides line up with TRBD1. The V gene's germline CDR1 is MNHEY and CDR2 SVGEGT. This CDR3 spans 16 amino acids. J gave up 2 bases and V 6 bases, and 6 bases lay outside the gene matches. CDR3 in DNA: TGTGCCAGCAGCCCTAGGACAGGGGGCACTGGAAACACCATATATTTT. Its protein is CASSPRTGGTGNTIYF.

V usage is TRBV18 and J usage is TRBJ1-2; tentative D call: TRBD1 (6 bases). Trimming pared 0 bases from V and 4 bases from J, leaving 9 bases between. There are 14 residues in the CDR3. Per germline, CDR1 KGHSH and CDR2 LQKENI. CDR3 sequence (DNA): TGTGCCAGCTCACCACCTAGGGACACCTATGGCTACACCTTC. Translation: CASSPPRDTYGYTF.

The V and J genes are TRBV5-8 and TRBJ1-3; the match to TRBD1 covers 7 bases. The CDR3 is made up of 14 amino acids. The V segment lost 9 bases and the J segment 1 base; nucleotides outside the gene matches: 7. Germline CDR1 is SGHTS and CDR2 is YDEGEE. CDR3 DNA sequence: TGTGCCACCTCGACAGGGCTTTCTGGAAACACCATATATTTT. Translating it yields CATSTGLSGNTIYF.

This chain joins TRBV6-4 and TRBJ2-6; the D gene is possibly TRBD2 (6 bases). Germline assignment: CDR1 MRHNA and CDR2 SNTAGT. CDR3 length equals 16 residues. Trimming removed 0 bases from V and 0 bases from J, with 6 bases in between. The CDR3 protein is CASSDSGGSGANVLTF. The CDR3 DNA is TGTGCCAGCAGTGACTCGGGGGGCTCTGGGGCCAACGTCCTGACTTTC.

This sequence joins TRBV9 and TRBJ1-1; 8 positions agree with TRBD1. After removal of 4 bases from V and 5 bases from J, the junction contained 7 bases not matched to a gene. There are 14 residues in the CDR3. Germline loops: CDR1 SGDLS, CDR2 YYNGEE. The CDR3 protein is CASSTGGWRTEAFF. The CDR3, as DNA: TGTGCCAGCAGCACAGGGGGTTGGAGGACTGAAGCTTTCTTT.

This clone appeared once. J is TRBJ2-5 and V is TRBV30, with 7 nucleotides matching TRBD2. There are 13 residues in the CDR3. V lost 2 bases and J lost 2; bases outside the gene matches: 2. The V gene's germline CDR1 is GTSNPN and CDR2 SVGIG (reference sequence). In nucleotides, the CDR3 is TGTGCCTGGAGTTTACTAGCGCAAGAGACCCAGTACTTC. Translation: CAWSLLAQETQYF.

This chain joins TRBV4-1 and TRBJ1-6; unclear D gene. The V end was cut by 1 base, the J end by 10 bases, with 5 bases between. Looked up from germline, CDR1 is MGHRA and CDR2 is YSYEKL. There are 12 residues in the CDR3. The CDR3 region is CASSQGGSPLHF. Here the CDR3 DNA reads TGCGCCAGCAGCCAAGGCGGGTCACCCCTCCACTTT.

This chain joins TRBV9 and TRBJ2-3; TRBD2 matches 8 bases. CDR3 length: 15 residues. Germline CDR1 reads SGDLS; CDR2 reads YYNGEE. V was clipped by 0 bases and J by 2 bases; unmatched bases: 2. In nucleotides, the CDR3 is TGTGCCAGCAGCGTAGACGGGGGGGCCACAGATACGCAGTATTTT. The encoded protein is CASSVDGGATDTQYF.

The chain carries TRBV24-1 and TRBJ1-5, with 9 nucleotides matching TRBD1. The V gene's germline CDR1 is KGHDR and CDR2 SFDVKD. CDR3 length equals 15 residues. Trimming took 5 bases from V and 5 from J; bases not matched to a gene: 6. CDR3 loop: CATSAGGQGYQPQHF. CDR3 coding DNA: TGTGCCACCAGTGCCGGAGGACAGGGGTATCAGCCCCAGCATTTT.

This chain uses TRBV5-1 with TRBJ1-2; 10 bases are shared with TRBD1. Germline values: CDR1 SGHRS, CDR2 YFSETQ. CDR3 size: 15 residues. V lost 3 bases, J lost 7 bases, and 9 bases stayed unmatched. The CDR3 region has the DNA TGCGCCAGCAGCTCAAGCCCGGGACAGGGGAGTGGCTACACCTTC. Encoded protein: CASSSSPGQGSGYTF.